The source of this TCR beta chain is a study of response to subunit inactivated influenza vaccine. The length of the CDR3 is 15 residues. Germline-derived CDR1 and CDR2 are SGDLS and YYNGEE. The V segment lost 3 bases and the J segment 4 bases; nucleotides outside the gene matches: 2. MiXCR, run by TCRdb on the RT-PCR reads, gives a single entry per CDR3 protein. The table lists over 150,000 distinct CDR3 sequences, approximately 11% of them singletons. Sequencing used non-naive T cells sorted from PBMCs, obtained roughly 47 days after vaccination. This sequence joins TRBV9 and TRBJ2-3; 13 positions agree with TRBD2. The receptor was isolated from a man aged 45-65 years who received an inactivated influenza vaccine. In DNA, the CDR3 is TGTGCCAGCAGCGCGGGACTAGCGGGACCAGATACGCAGTATTTT. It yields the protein CASSAGLAGPDTQYF. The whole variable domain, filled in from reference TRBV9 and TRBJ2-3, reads DSGVTQTPKHLITATGQRVTLRCSPRSGDLSVYWYQQSLDQGLQFLIQYYNGEERAKGNILERFSAQQFPDLHSELNLSSLELGDSALYFCASSAGLAGPDTQYFGPGTRLTVL.